The 13 T cell receptor beta chains reported below all come from one sample, sequenced in a study of tumor and adjacent non-tumor tissue in lung cancer. Three rounds of nested PCR, following a modified ARM-PCR protocol, produced the TCRbeta library. MiXCR, run by TCRdb on the multiplex PCR reads, gives a single entry per CDR3 protein. The top ten clones hold under 40% of a sample with 98,000 or so distinct CDR3 sequences, 75% to 90% of them seen once. The template was RNA from unsorted bulk tissue. More than 3 cm separated this lung sample from the edge of the tumor. Material: distant non-tumor lung tissue. The source of these receptors is a man in his fifties or sixties with small cell lung cancer.

For this clonotype: No conserved phenylalanine or tryptophan ends this CDR3, so it is likely a read error. The chain couples TRBV6-5 to TRBJ1-4; D gene uncertain. Germline V gives CDR1 MNHEY, CDR2 SVGAGI. The CDR3 is made up of 16 amino acids. The CDR3 loop is CVSTTKNSATNGKLFY. The CDR3 DNA is TGTGTCAGTACCACCAAGAATTCAGCAACTAATGGAAAACTGTTTTAT.

This clonotype came up once. A much bigger clone sits one base away, suggesting this may be a read error. The chain has TRBV20-1 and TRBJ2-5, with D perhaps being TRBD1 or TRBD2 (5 bases each). The germline V gene has CDR1 DFQATT and CDR2 SNEGSKA (reference sequence). This CDR3 comprises 13 residues. The chain's CDR3 is CSARDIRGETQHF. The CDR3 DNA is TGCAGTGCTAGAGATATACGAGGGGAGACCCAGCACTTC.

This clonotype showed up just once. V is TRBV4-2 and J is TRBJ2-7; 9 positions agree with TRBD1. Germline values: CDR1 LGHNA, CDR2 YNFKEQ. This CDR3 is 15 amino acids long. The junction had 14 bases not matched to a gene; V was cut back by 11 bases and J by 3 bases. CDR3 region: CAGIQERTGVYEQYF. The CDR3, as DNA: TGTGCCGGCATCCAGGAGCGGACAGGGGTCTACGAGCAGTACTTC.

Comments on this clonotype: One base away lies a much larger clone, so this may be a sequencing read error. This sequence joins TRBV20-1 and TRBJ2-3; 13 bases line up with TRBD2. Germline V gene sequence: CDR1 DFQATT, CDR2 SNEGSKA (reference sequence). This CDR3 contains 17 residues. CDR3 in amino acids: CSARKPTSGRSSDTHYF. In DNA form, the CDR3 reads TGCAGTGCTAGGAAACCGACTAGCGGGAGGTCTTCAGATACGCATTATTTT.

About this clonotype itself: Possible read error: a much larger clone is one base away. The chain joins TRBV7-3 to TRBJ2-3; D unresolved. V shed 5 bases and J shed 1 base, with 13 bases lying between them. Germline CDR1 SGHTA, CDR2 FQGTGA. This CDR3 spans 15 amino acids. The CDR3 loop reads CASSMSGHRTDTQYF. CDR3 DNA: TGTGCCAGCAGCATGTCGGGCCATCGCACAGATACGCAGTATTTT.

Concerning this clonotype itself: The DNA is left out, because the CDR3 cannot be placed on it with certainty; the CDR3 is given as TCRdb lists it. The genes are TRBV12-5 and TRBJ2-1; the table's D gene call, TRBD1, was not cross checked with the DNA. Germline CDR1 reads LGHNT; CDR2 reads FRNRAP. The CDR3 adds up to 16 amino acids, both ends counted. CDR3 in amino acids: CASGVAWGQGIYEQLF.

This clonotype was observed a single time. A much larger clone sits a single nucleotide away, making a read error possible. This chain uses TRBV20-1 with TRBJ2-1; 9 nucleotides agree with TRBD2. The CDR3 consists of 16 residues. CDR1 DFQATT and CDR2 SNEGSKA come from the germline V gene (reference sequence). CDR3 sequence (DNA): TGCAGTACTAGTGGTAGCGGGAGTGAGTTTGGGAATGAGCAGTTCTTC. It codes for CSTSGSGSEFGNEQFF.

This clonotype occurred a few times. This may stem from a read error, because a much larger clone lies one nucleotide away. The chain joins TRBV20-1 to TRBJ2-1; D may correspond to TRBD1 or TRBD2 (5 bases each). The germline V gene encodes CDR1 DFQATT and CDR2 SNEGSKA (reference sequence). The V gene lost 7 bases and the J gene lost 8 bases, with 18 bases spanning the gap. This CDR3 spans 13 amino acids. CDR3 nucleotide sequence: TGCAGTGTTTGGACTGGCACGGGACATGAGCAGTTCTTC. Its translation: CSVWTGTGHEQFF.

This clonotype has only a few counts. A much more abundant neighbour one base away suggests this may be a read error. The chain uses TRBV5-6 and TRBJ2-3, with D tentatively TRBD1 (6 bases). The V and J ends lost 1 base and 4 bases respectively, with 16 bases between them. Germline V gene sequence: CDR1 SGHDT, CDR2 YYEEEE. This CDR3 is built from 16 residues. CDR3 sequence reads: CASSLTRGSDADTQYF. The CDR3 bases are TGTGCCAGCAGCTTGACAAGGGGGTCTGACGCAGATACGCAGTATTTT.

A remark on this clonotype: A much bigger clone sits one base away, suggesting this may be a read error. CDR3 bases: TGTCCCTGGAGTCGGTTTTACGATAATTCACCCCTCCACTTT. As protein: CPWSRFYDNSPLHF. V usage is TRBV30 and J usage is TRBJ1-6, with D uncertain. CDR1 is GTSNPN and CDR2 is SVGIG in the germline V gene (reference sequence). The CDR3 is made up of 14 amino acids. Full variable domain (outside the CDR3, taken from reference TRBV30 and TRBJ1-6): SQTIHQWPATLVQPVGSPLSLECTVEGTSNPNLYWYRQAAGRGLQLLFYSVGIGQISSEVPQNLSASRPQDRQFILSSKKLLLSDSGFYLCPWSRFYDNSPLHFGNGTRLTVT.

This clonotype was detected only once. Just one base apart from a much larger clone, this may be a read error. This chain links TRBV11-3 with TRBJ2-1; D might be TRBD2 (5 bases). From germline, CDR1 is SGHNT and CDR2 YENEEA. V was clipped by 4 bases and J by 10 bases, with 17 bases between them. The CDR3 loop spans 14 amino acids. The chain's CDR3 is CASSWARAEGEQFF. The CDR3 DNA follows: TGTGCCAGCAGCTGGGCAAGGGCCGAGGGCGAGCAGTTCTTC.

Concerning this clonotype: This may stem from a read error, because a much larger clone lies one nucleotide away. V usage is TRBV10-3 and J usage is TRBJ1-2; 9 nucleotides agree with TRBD1. Trimming cost V 5 bases and J 8 bases; bases outside gene matches: 6. Germline V gene data show CDR1 as ENHRY and CDR2 as SYGVKD. The CDR3 is 13 amino acids. CDR3 bases: TGTGCCATCAGTCCCGGGACAGGGTGCGGCTACACCTTC. Protein: CAISPGTGCGYTF.

This clonotype has a single count. Germline and junction disagree at one end, which may indicate a read error. V and J are TRBV6-5 and TRBJ2-1, with 13 positions matching TRBD2. In germline, CDR1 is MNHEY, CDR2 SVGAGI. The CDR3 contains 14 residues. CDR3: CTSTGTSGMGEQFF. The DNA for the CDR3 is TGTACCAGCACGGGGACTAGCGGGATGGGTGAGCAGTTCTTC.